The 11 T cell receptor beta chains given below trace back to one sample, sequenced in a study of T-cell reconstitution after alpha-beta-depleted transplantation in children. A library of TCRbeta sequences, prepared with unique molecular identifiers, was generated. TCRdb passed the PCR reads through MiXCR, listing each CDR3 protein once. The sample has a few hundred thousand distinct CDR3 sequences; more than 10% are singletons. Here the sequenced sample was PBMCs, taken from the stem cell graft. The receptors come from a human donor who donated a stem cell graft to a child with Fanconi anemia.

This clonotype has just a few counts. The chain recombines TRBV5-1 with TRBJ2-5, with D hard to call. Looked up from germline, CDR1 is SGHRS and CDR2 is YFSETQ. Between the trimmed V and J ends, which lost 2 bases and 2 bases, there was a span of 7 bases. This CDR3 region has 13 residues. This chain's CDR3 is CASSFSDQETQYF. In nucleotides, the CDR3 is TGCGCCAGCAGCTTCTCCGATCAAGAGACCCAGTACTTC. The full variable domain, its missing parts supplied by reference TRBV5-1 and TRBJ2-5, is KAGVTQTPRYLIKTRGQQVTLSCSPISGHRSVSWYQQTPGQGLQFLFEYFSETQRNKGNFPGRFSGRQFSNSRSEMNVSTLELGDSALYLCASSFSDQETQYFGPGTRLLVL.

The chain carries TRBV12-3 or TRBV12-4 and TRBJ2-2, with D possibly TRBD1 on 5 matching bases. Trimming took 0 bases from V and 2 from J, leaving 7 bases between them. The CDR3 length is 15 residues. CDR3 loop: CASSLATVNTGELFF. In nucleotides, the CDR3 is TGTGCCAGCAGTTTAGCGACAGTTAACACCGGGGAGCTGTTTTTT.

The rearrangement uses TRBV5-1 and TRBJ1-1; the D is unclear. This CDR3 comprises 13 residues. The V gene's germline CDR1 is SGHRS and CDR2 YFSETQ. Trimming removed 4 bases at V and 10 bases at J, with 17 bases between. The CDR3, as DNA: TGCGCCAGCAGCCCTGACACGGACGGGAGAGCTTTCTTT. This gives the protein CASSPDTDGRAFF.

This clonotype came up a few times. The chain employs TRBV5-1 and TRBJ1-1; D is perhaps TRBD1 (5 bases). V lost 4 bases and J lost 5, with 18 bases in between. CDR3 length equals 15 residues. The V gene's germline CDR1 is SGHRS and CDR2 YFSETQ. As DNA, the CDR3 is TGCGCCAGCAGCCCTGGACCGACGCGGGGGACTGAAGCTTTCTTT. Its translation is CASSPGPTRGTEAFF.

This clonotype appeared many times. The V and J genes are TRBV25-1 and TRBJ2-5; 7 bases line up with TRBD2. The CDR3 sequence is 14 residues long. V lost 2 bases to trimming and J lost 5 bases; unmatched junction nucleotides: 5. Germline CDR1 is MGHDK and CDR2 is SYGVNS. CDR3 in amino acids: CASSESGTEETQYF. The CDR3 bases are TGTGCCAGCAGTGAAAGCGGGACGGAGGAGACCCAGTACTTC.

This clonotype occurred many times. This CDR3 is CASSGNSPLHF. The CDR3 DNA reads as TGTGCCAGCAGTGGTAATTCACCCCTCCACTTT. This chain connects TRBV12-3 or TRBV12-4 to TRBJ1-6, with D unclear. The ends were cut back, 5 bases at V and 6 bases at J, with 2 bases in the middle. The CDR3 covers 11 residues.

The chain employs TRBV6-1 and TRBJ1-4; D might be TRBD1 (6 bases). V was shortened by 3 bases and J by 3 bases, with 14 bases between the two germline ends. Germline CDR1 and CDR2: MNHNS and SASEGT. The CDR3 covers 16 residues. The CDR3 DNA reads as TGTGCCAGCAGTGATACAGGGCTACAGTCTAATGAAAAACTGTTTTTT. Encoded protein: CASSDTGLQSNEKLFF.

The chain employs TRBV20-1 and TRBJ2-7; TRBD1 or TRBD2 may be the D gene (5 bases each). The V gene lost 5 bases and the J gene lost 1 base, with 15 bases spanning the gap. This CDR3 has 14 residues. The germline V gene has CDR1 DFQATT and CDR2 SNEGSKA (reference sequence). CDR3 protein: CSADRGLSSYEQYF. CDR3 in DNA: TGCAGTGCTGACCGGGGCCTTAGTTCCTACGAGCAGTACTTC.

This sequence joins TRBV6-2 or TRBV6-3 and TRBJ1-5, with TRBD1 matching over 8 bases. The CDR3 spans 13 residues. V was pared by 6 bases and J by 5 bases, with 3 bases of the junction left unmatched. CDR1 is MNHEY, CDR2 SVGEGT, per germline. The CDR3, as DNA: TGTGCCAGCAGGGACAGGGTGGATCAGCCCCAGCATTTT. This gives the protein CASRDRVDQPQHF.

In its sample, this clonotype was seen a few times. The V call is TRBV12-3 or TRBV12-4, the J call TRBJ2-1, with TRBD2 matching 8 bases. The V segment lost 3 bases and the J segment 8 bases; nucleotides outside the gene matches: 6. CDR3 length: 14 residues. CDR3 in DNA: TGTGCCAGCAGTTTGCGGGGGGACCTCGATGAGCAGTTCTTC. As protein: CASSLRGDLDEQFF.

Remarks on this clonotype: This may arise from a read error, as a much more abundant clone is one base away. The final CDR3 position lacks the conserved phenylalanine or tryptophan, pointing to a likely read error. The chain joins TRBV10-3 to TRBJ1-2; TRBD1 is a possible D gene (5 bases). Trimming took off 7 bases at V and 6 bases at J, with 15 bases between the two ends. This CDR3 is 13 amino acids long. CDR1 and CDR2 from the germline V gene are ENHRY and SYGVKD. CDR3 sequence: CAINPGTVDGYTS. The DNA for the CDR3 is TGTGCCATCAACCCTGGGACGGTGGATGGCTACACCTCC.